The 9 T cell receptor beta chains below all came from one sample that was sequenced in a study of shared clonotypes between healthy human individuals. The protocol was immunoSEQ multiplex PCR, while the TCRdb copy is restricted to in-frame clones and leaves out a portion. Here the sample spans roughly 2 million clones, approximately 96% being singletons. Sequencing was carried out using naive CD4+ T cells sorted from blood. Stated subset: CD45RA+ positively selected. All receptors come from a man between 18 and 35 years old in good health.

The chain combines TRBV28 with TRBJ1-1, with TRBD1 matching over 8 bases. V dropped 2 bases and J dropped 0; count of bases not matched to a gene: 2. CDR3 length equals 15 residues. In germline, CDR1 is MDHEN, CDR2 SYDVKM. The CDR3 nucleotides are TGTGCCAGCAGTTTACCCAGGGGGCTGAACACTGAAGCTTTCTTT. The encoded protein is CASSLPRGLNTEAFF.

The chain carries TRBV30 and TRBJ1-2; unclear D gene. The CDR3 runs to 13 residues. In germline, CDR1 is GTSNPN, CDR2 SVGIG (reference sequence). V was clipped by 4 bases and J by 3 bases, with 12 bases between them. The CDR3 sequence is CAWKEGAHYGYTF. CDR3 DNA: TGTGCCTGGAAAGAGGGCGCTCACTATGGCTACACCTTC. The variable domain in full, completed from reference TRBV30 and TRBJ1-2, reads SQTIHQWPATLVQPVGSPLSLECTVEGTSNPNLYWYRQAAGRGLQLLFYSVGIGQISSEVPQNLSASRPQDRQFILSSKKLLLSDSGFYLCAWKEGAHYGYTFGSGTRLTVV.

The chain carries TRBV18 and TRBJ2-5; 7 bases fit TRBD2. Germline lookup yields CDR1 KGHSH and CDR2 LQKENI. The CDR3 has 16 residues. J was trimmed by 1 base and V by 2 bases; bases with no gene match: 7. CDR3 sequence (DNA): TGTGCCAGCTCACCAATGGCTAGCGGAACCCAAGAGACCCAGTACTTC. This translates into CASSPMASGTQETQYF. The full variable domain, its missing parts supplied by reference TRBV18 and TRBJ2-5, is NAGVMQNPRHLVRRRGQEARLRCSPMKGHSHVYWYRQLPEEGLKFMVYLQKENIIDESGMPKERFSAEFPKEGPSILRIQQVVRGDSAAYFCASSPMASGTQETQYFGPGTRLLVL.

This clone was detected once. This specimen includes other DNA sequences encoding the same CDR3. The CDR3 loop reads CAWSVGGDSYEQYF. The DNA for the CDR3 is TGTGCCTGGAGTGTCGGTGGGGACTCCTACGAGCAGTACTTC. The chain joins TRBV30 to TRBJ2-7; D gene uncertain. Trimming cost V 0 bases and J 0 bases, with 9 bases left between them. This CDR3 region has 14 residues. From germline, CDR1 is GTSNPN and CDR2 SVGIG (reference sequence).

The CDR3 bases are TGTGCCAGCAGTGAAGCAGGCAAGATCGGGGAAGCTTTCTTT. Protein: CASSEAGKIGEAFF. The V and J genes are TRBV2 and TRBJ1-1, with D uncertain. Trimming took off 0 bases at V and 8 bases at J, with 13 bases between the two ends. Germline CDR1 SNHLY, CDR2 FYNNEI. The CDR3 covers 14 residues.

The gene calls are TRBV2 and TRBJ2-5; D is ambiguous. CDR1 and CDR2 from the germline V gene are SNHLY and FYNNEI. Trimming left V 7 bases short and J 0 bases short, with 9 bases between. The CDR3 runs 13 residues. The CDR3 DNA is TGTGCCAGCACGTCCGGGTACCAAGAGACCCAGTACTTC. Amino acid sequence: CASTSGYQETQYF.

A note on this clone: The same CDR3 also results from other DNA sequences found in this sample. The CDR3 here is CASRLTGNNSPLHF. In nucleotides, the CDR3 is TGTGCCAGCAGGTTAACAGGGAATAATTCACCCCTCCACTTT. The V gene is TRBV6-5, the J gene TRBJ1-6, with D possibly matching TRBD1 (6 bases). Between the trimmed V and J ends, which lost 6 bases and 5 bases, there was a span of 11 bases. Germline V gene sequence: CDR1 MNHEY, CDR2 SVGAGI. The CDR3 has 14 amino acids.

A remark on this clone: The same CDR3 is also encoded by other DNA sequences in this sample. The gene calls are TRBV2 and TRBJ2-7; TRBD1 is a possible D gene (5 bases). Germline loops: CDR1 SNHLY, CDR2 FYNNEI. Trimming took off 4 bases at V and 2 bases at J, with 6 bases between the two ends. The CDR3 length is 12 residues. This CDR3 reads CASSVGAYEQYF. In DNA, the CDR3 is TGTGCCAGCAGTGTAGGGGCCTACGAGCAGTACTTC. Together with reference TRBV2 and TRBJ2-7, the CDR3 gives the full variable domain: EPEVTQTPSHQVTQMGQEVILRCVPISNHLYFYWYRQILGQKVEFLVSFYNNEISEKSEIFDDQFSVERPDGSNFTLKIRSTKLEDSAMYFCASSVGAYEQYFGPGTRLTVT.

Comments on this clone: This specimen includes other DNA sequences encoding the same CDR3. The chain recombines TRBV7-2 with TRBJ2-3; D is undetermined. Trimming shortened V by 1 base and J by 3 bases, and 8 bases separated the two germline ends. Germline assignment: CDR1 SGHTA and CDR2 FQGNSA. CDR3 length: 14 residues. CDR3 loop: CASSLDTRTDTQYF. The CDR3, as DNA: TGTGCCAGCAGCTTAGATACGAGGACAGATACGCAGTATTTT.